A single sample is the source of the 17 T cell receptor beta chains below, sequenced in a study of cytomegalovirus exposure and HLA in healthy donors. Use of 60 Vbeta and 13 Jbeta primers characterized the PCR. The table came from immunoSEQ multiplex PCR; TCRdb's copy has only in-frame clones and leaves some out. The sample carries 190,000 or so clones, about 80% recorded once. What was sequenced was PBMCs. The receptors here all came from a boy under 18 in good health and CMV-seronegative.

This clone occurred once. This CDR3 is CASSIDLGEFNEQFF. The CDR3 DNA reads as TGTGCCAGTAGTATAGATCTAGGGGAATTCAATGAGCAGTTCTTC. V gene TRBV19 combines with J gene TRBJ2-1, with a weak D call TRBD1 (5 bases). CDR1 and CDR2 (germline): LNHDA, SQIVND (reference sequence). There are 15 residues in the CDR3. V lost 0 bases and J lost 6, with 12 bases in between.

V is TRBV4-1 and J is TRBJ2-7, with D possibly matching TRBD1 (5 bases). The germline V and J ends were trimmed by 3 bases and 3 bases, with 9 bases remaining between them. This CDR3 is built from 13 residues. Germline V CDR1 and CDR2: MGHRA, YSYEKL. Written as DNA, the CDR3 is TGCGCCAGCAGCCAGGGCAGGGACTACGAGCAGTACTTC. This encodes CASSQGRDYEQYF.

The V call is TRBV11-3, the J call TRBJ1-1, with 10 bases lining up with TRBD1. The CDR3 covers 16 residues. Germline V gene sequence: CDR1 SGHNT, CDR2 YENEEA. The V and J ends lost 3 bases and 3 bases, in that order; junction bases with no gene match: 7. The chain's CDR3 is CASSLTGGLPYTEAFF. As DNA, the CDR3 is TGTGCCAGCAGCTTGACAGGGGGCTTGCCTTACACTGAAGCTTTCTTT.

This sequence joins TRBV7-2 and TRBJ2-7; 8 bases line up with TRBD1. Germline trimming cut 1 base from V and 4 bases from J; bases unmatched to any gene: 9. CDR1 is SGHTA and CDR2 is FQGNSA in the germline V gene. There are 16 residues in the CDR3. The CDR3 loop reads CASSLGTRGPSYEQYF. The CDR3 DNA sequence: TGTGCCAGCAGCTTAGGTACCAGGGGGCCTTCTTACGAGCAGTACTTC.

The gene calls are TRBV5-1 and TRBJ1-2; D is unclear. The CDR3 totals 14 residues. The V gene's germline CDR1 is SGHRS and CDR2 YFSETQ. V was clipped by 0 bases and J by 3 bases, with 9 bases between them. For the CDR3, the DNA is TGCGCCAGCAGCTTGGAGAGCGGCTACTATGGCTACACCTTC. Translating gives CASSLESGYYGYTF. Full variable domain (missing parts from reference TRBV5-1 and TRBJ1-2): KAGVTQTPRYLIKTRGQQVTLSCSPISGHRSVSWYQQTPGQGLQFLFEYFSETQRNKGNFPGRFSGRQFSNSRSEMNVSTLELGDSALYLCASSLESGYYGYTFGSGTRLTVV.

J is TRBJ1-6 and V is TRBV19; 8 nucleotides match TRBD1. The CDR3 is made up of 17 amino acids. The J segment lost 7 bases and the V segment lost 0 bases, leaving 8 bases of the junction unmatched. Germline lookup yields CDR1 LNHDA and CDR2 SQIVND (reference sequence). The CDR3 loop is CASSIDAPGTGNSPLHF. The CDR3 DNA reads as TGTGCCAGTAGTATAGATGCCCCCGGGACAGGCAATTCACCCCTCCACTTT. The whole variable domain, filled in from reference TRBV19 and TRBJ1-6, reads DGGITQSPKYLFRKEGQNVTLSCEQNLNHDAMYWYRQDPGQGLRLIYYSQIVNDFQKGDIAEGYSVSREKKESFPLTVTSAQKNPTAFYLCASSIDAPGTGNSPLHFGNGTRLTVT.

DNA of the CDR3: TGTGCCAGCAGCTTTCGTCGCTACGAGCAGTACTTC. This translates into CASSFRRYEQYF. This chain joins TRBV7-6 and TRBJ2-7; D remains unclear. The V end was cut by 3 bases, the J end by 3 bases, with 6 bases between. The V gene's germline CDR1 is SGHVS and CDR2 FNYEAQ. This CDR3 region has 12 residues.

The CDR3 bases are TGTGCCAGCAGCCAAGAAAAGGGGCTAGCGGGGGCGTATGAGCAGTTCTTC. This translates into CASSQEKGLAGAYEQFF. The chain recombines TRBV4-2 with TRBJ2-1; TRBD2 aligns across 10 bases. Germline V CDR1 and CDR2: LGHNA, YNFKEQ. The CDR3 loop spans 17 amino acids. V lost 0 bases and J lost 8; bases outside the gene matches: 10.

The rearrangement uses TRBV6-1 and TRBJ2-5, with D possibly TRBD2 on 6 matching bases. The end of the DNA is better explained by TRBJ2-7, so the J call may be wrong. Per the germline V gene, CDR1 is MNHNS and CDR2 is SASEGT. The CDR3 is 15 amino acids. The CDR3 bases are TGTGCCAGCAGTGAAGAGGAGCGGGTGAACTACGAGCAGTACTTC. As protein: CASSEEERVNYEQYF.

The chain combines TRBV5-8 with TRBJ1-3; a weak D match, TRBD1 (6 bases). The CDR3 consists of 17 residues. Germline CDR1 is SGHTS and CDR2 is YDEGEE. Trimming pared 2 bases from V and 0 bases from J, leaving 15 bases between. CDR3 coding DNA: TGTGCCAGCAGCTTAGGTGACAGGACCGACTCTGGAAACACCATATATTTT. Protein product: CASSLGDRTDSGNTIYF.

This clone was recorded only once. The rearrangement links TRBV5-1 to TRBJ2-7; 11 positions match TRBD1. The length of the CDR3 is 16 residues. Germline values: CDR1 SGHRS, CDR2 YFSETQ. V lost 4 bases and J lost 2; bases outside the gene matches: 8. The CDR3 DNA reads TGCGCCAGCAGCGACACCGGGACAGGGGGGACCTACGAGCAGTACTTC. The encoded protein is CASSDTGTGGTYEQYF.

The rearrangement links TRBV29-1 to TRBJ2-7; tentatively, D is TRBD1 (6 bases). Germline V CDR1 and CDR2: SQVTM, ANQGSEA. This CDR3 region has 12 residues. With 7 bases removed from V and 3 bases from J, the gap between germline ends came to 13 bases. CDR3 nucleotide sequence: TGCAGCGGGGGGCACAGGGACTACGAGCAGTACTTC. It specifies CSGGHRDYEQYF.

This sequence joins TRBV5-1 and TRBJ1-6, with a weak D call TRBD1 (6 bases). Per the germline V gene, CDR1 is SGHRS and CDR2 is YFSETQ. The V and J ends lost 3 bases and 0 bases respectively, with 10 bases between them. CDR3 length: 16 amino acids. The CDR3 DNA reads TGCGCCAGCAGCTCGGGGGGCAGCTCCTATAATTCACCCCTCCACTTT. Encoded protein: CASSSGGSSYNSPLHF.

This clone has only a few counts. V usage is TRBV7-2 and J usage is TRBJ1-2; unclear D gene. Germline CDR1 SGHTA, CDR2 FQGNSA. This CDR3 is 14 amino acids long. Trimming took off 3 bases at V and 3 bases at J, with 11 bases between the two ends. CDR3 bases: TGTGCCAGCAGCTTGCGGACTCAAGACTATGGCTACACCTTC. It is translated as CASSLRTQDYGYTF.

The chain carries TRBV6-6 and TRBJ2-7, with 8 bases aligning to TRBD1. The V segment lost 6 bases and the J segment 7 bases; nucleotides outside the gene matches: 11. The CDR3 is 14 amino acids. Germline V lookup: CDR1 MNHNY, CDR2 SVGAGI (reference sequence). This CDR3 reads CASRTGTGNMEQYF. The CDR3 DNA follows: TGTGCCAGCAGGACTGGGACAGGTAACATGGAGCAGTACTTC.

V gene TRBV4-1 combines with J gene TRBJ1-3; TRBD1 matches at 7 bases. The germline V gene has CDR1 MGHRA and CDR2 YSYEKL. The CDR3 runs 16 residues. J was trimmed by 4 bases and V by 4 bases; bases with no gene match: 10. This chain's CDR3 is CASSRPTGSSGNTIYF. DNA of the CDR3: TGCGCCAGCAGCCGACCGACAGGGAGTAGCGGAAACACCATATATTTT.

The V gene is TRBV29-1, the J gene TRBJ1-2; D remains ambiguous. The germline V gene encodes CDR1 SQVTM and CDR2 ANQGSEA. This CDR3 has 11 amino acids. Trimming stripped 4 bases from V and 8 bases from J, with 11 bases between. CDR3 sequence: CSVVGGWGYTF. The CDR3 nucleotides read TGCAGCGTTGTGGGAGGGTGGGGCTACACCTTC.